The clone carrying this T cell receptor (beta chain) has ten or more counts. The antigen remains unidentified. The time point here: newly diagnosed GD, antithyroid drugs for less than 3 months. The authors made the TCR library using RNA they extracted from PBMCs. The TCR beta library used iRepertoire HTBI primers with Arm-PCR amplification of CDR3. TCRdb recomputed calls from the multiplex PCR reads with MiXCR, one row per CDR3 protein. Of some 490,000 distinct CDR3 sequences listed, more than 10% were seen once; the top ten hold roughly 9.3%. The data derive from a study of regulatory T cells in long-lasting Graves disease. Overall study context: Antithyroid drug use was under 3 months in newly diagnosed Graves' patients. Whole-study results and caveats: The researchers studied only peripheral blood, not thyroid tissue.

There are 14 residues in the CDR3. Trimming left V 6 bases short and J 6 bases short, with 17 bases between. Germline V lookup: CDR1 MDHEN, CDR2 SYDVKM. A further study also used this sample, focusing on T cells in Graves' hyperthyroidism and ophthalmopathy. That source notes: On the basis of clinical symptoms, serum thyroxine and TRAb, thyroid ultrasound and orbital computed tomography, diagnoses were made. First-round RT-PCR of the TCR CDR3 relied on the HTBI primer set.

The chain uses TRBV28 and TRBJ1-1; the D gene is possibly TRBD1 (5 bases). This TCR derives from a woman in her twenties or thirties with Graves disease. Source: peripheral blood mononuclear cells (PBMCs), taken at new diagnosis, from a patient treated with antithyroid drugs. The CDR3 spells CASSVPGRRAEAFF. The CDR3 DNA reads TGTGCCAGCAGCGTACCAGGGAGGCGAGCTGAAGCTTTCTTT.